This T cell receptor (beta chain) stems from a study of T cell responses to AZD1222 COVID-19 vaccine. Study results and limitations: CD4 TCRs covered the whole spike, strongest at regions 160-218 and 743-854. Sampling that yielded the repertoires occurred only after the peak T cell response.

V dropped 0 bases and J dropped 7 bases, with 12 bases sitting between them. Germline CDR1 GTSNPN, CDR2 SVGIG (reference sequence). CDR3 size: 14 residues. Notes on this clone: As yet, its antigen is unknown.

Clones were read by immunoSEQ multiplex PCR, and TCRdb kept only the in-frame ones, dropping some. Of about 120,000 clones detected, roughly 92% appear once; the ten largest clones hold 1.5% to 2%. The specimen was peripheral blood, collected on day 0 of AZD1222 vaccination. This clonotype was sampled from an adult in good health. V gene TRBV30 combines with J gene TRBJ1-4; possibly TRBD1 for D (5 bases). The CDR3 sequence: CAWSVKQASEKLFF. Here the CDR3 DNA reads TGTGCCTGGAGTGTCAAACAGGCATCTGAAAAACTGTTTTTT.